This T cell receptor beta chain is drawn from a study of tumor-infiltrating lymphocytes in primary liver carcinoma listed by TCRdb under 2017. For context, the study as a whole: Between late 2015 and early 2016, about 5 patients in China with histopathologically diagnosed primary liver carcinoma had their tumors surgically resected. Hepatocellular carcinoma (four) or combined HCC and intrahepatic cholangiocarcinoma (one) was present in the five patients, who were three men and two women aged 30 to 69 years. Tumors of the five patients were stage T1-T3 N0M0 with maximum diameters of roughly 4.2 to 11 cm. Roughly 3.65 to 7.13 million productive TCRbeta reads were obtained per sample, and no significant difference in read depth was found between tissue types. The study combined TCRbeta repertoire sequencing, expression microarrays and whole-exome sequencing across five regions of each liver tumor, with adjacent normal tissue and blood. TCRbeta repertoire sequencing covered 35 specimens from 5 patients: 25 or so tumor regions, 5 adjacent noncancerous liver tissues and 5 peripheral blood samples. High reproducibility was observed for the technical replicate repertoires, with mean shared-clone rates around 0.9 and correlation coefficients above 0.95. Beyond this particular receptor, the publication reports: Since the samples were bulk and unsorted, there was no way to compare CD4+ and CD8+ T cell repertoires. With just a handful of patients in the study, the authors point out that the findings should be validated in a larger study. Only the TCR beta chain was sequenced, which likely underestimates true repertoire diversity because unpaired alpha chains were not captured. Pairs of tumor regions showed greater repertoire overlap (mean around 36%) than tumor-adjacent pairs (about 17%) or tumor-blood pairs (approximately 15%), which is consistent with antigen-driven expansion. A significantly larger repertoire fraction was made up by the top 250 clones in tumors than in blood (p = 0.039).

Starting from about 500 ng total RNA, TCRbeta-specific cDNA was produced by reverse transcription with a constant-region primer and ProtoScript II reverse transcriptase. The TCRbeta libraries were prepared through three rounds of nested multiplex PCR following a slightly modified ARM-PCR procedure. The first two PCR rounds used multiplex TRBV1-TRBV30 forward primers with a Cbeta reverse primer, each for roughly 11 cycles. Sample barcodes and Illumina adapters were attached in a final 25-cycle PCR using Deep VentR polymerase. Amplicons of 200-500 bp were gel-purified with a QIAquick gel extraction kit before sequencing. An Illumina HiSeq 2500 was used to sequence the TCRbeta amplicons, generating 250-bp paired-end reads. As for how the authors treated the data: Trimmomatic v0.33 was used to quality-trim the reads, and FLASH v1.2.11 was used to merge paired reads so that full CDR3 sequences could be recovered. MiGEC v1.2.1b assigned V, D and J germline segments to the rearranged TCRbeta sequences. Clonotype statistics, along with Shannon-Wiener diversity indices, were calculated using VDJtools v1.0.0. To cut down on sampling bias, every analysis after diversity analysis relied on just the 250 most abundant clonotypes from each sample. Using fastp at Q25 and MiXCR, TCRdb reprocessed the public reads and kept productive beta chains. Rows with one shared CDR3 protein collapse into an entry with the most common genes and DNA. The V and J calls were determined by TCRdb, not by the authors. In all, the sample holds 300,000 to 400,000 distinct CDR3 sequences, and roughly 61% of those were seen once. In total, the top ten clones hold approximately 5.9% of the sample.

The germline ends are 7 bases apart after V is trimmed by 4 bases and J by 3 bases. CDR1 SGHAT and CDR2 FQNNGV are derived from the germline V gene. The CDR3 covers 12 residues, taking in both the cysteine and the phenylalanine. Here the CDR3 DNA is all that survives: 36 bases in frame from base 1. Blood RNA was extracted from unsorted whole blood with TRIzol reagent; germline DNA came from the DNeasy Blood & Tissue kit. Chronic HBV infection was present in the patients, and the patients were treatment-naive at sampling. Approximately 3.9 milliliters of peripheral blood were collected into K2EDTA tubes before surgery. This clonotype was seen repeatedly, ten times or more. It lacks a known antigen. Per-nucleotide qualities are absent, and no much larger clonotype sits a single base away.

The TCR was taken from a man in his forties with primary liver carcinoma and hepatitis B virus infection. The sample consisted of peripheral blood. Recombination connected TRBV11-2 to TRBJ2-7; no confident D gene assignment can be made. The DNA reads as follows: TGTGCCAGCAGCTCAGACGGCTACGAGCAGTACTTC. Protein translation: CASSSDGYEQYF.